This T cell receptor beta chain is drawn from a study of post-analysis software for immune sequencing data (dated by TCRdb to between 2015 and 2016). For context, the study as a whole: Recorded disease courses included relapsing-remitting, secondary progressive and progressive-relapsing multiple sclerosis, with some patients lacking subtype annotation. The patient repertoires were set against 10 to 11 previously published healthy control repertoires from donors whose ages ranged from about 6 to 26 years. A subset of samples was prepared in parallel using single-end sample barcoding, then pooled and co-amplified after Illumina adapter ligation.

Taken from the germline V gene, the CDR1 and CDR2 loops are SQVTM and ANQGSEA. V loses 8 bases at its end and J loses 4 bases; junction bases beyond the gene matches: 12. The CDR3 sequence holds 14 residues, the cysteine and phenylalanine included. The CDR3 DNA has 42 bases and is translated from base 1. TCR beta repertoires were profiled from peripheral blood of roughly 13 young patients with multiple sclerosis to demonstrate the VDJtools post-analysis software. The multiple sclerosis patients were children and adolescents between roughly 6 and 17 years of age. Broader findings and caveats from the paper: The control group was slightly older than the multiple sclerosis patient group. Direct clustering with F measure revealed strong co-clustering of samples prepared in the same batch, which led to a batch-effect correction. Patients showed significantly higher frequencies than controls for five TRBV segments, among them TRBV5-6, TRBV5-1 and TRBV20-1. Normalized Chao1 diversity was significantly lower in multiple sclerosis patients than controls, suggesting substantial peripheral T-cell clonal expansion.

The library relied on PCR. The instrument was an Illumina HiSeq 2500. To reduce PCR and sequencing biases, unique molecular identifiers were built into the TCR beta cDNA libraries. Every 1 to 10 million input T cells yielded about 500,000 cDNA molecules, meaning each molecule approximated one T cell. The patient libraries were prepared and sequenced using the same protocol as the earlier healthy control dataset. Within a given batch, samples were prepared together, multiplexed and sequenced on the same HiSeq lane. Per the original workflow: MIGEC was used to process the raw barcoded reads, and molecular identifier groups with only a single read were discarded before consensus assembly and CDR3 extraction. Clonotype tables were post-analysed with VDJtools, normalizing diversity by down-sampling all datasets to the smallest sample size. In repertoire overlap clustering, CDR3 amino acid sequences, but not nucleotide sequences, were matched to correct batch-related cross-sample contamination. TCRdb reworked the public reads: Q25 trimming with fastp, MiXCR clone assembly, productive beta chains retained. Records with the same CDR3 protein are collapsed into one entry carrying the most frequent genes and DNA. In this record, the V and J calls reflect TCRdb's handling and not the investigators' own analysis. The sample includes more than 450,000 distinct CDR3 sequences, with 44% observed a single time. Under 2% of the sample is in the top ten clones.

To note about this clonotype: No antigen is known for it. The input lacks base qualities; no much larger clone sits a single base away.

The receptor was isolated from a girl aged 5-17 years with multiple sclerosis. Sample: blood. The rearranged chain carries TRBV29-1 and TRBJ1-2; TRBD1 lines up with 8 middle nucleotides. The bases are TGCAGCTTTGGAGCAGGGGGCTTGGTCTATGGCTACACCTTC. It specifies CSFGAGGLVYGYTF.